This TCR beta chain was sequenced in a study of shared clonotypes between healthy human individuals. In the original processing: Quality scores were absent from the junction-only immunoSEQ sequences, so filtering differed. Here immunoSEQ multiplex PCR was the method, and the copy in TCRdb shows in-frame clones only, minus some. V and J calls and clone size are those listed in that table; D and trimming were worked out from the DNA. The sample holds 1.6 million or so clones, 97% to 99% seen once. CDR3 length: 13 amino acids. The germline gives CDR1 MDHEN, CDR2 SYDVKM. Trimming stripped 6 bases from V and 5 bases from J, with 12 bases between.

This clonotype was obtained from a man aged 25-45 years in good health. The gene calls are TRBV28 and TRBJ2-3; no clear D. Sequencing was performed on naive CD4+ T cells sorted from blood. Noted subset: CD45RA+ positively selected. The CDR3 loop reads CASSPPLIDTQYF. The DNA of the CDR3 is TGTGCCAGCAGCCCCCCCCTCATAGATACGCAGTATTTT.